This T cell receptor (beta chain) is from a study of T-cell reconstitution after alpha-beta-depleted transplantation in children. Overall study results and limits: It was surviving recipient T cells and thymic progenitors that gave some patients high TCRbeta diversity at day 60. The origin of alpha-beta T cells about two months after transplant was reportedly several hundred expanded graft clones.

The TCRbeta library incorporated unique molecular identifiers. TCRdb processed the PCR reads anew with MiXCR; each CDR3 protein has one entry. The sample has approximately 430,000 distinct CDR3 sequences; about a sixth are singletons. Only a few counts were recorded for this clonotype. Antigen: not known. V was trimmed by 5 bases and J by 0 bases, leaving 5 bases between them. CDR3 size: 12 residues. The sequence came from a boy in the first two years of life who had a stem cell transplant for Wiskott-Aldrich syndrome, so the T cells may come from the graft donor. The rearrangement joins TRBV12-3 or TRBV12-4 to TRBJ2-7; the D is unclear. The material was PBMCs, mostly from graft donor cells, obtained 360 days after TCRalphabeta/CD19-depleted stem cell transplant. The CDR3 protein is CASSKSSYEQYF. The CDR3 DNA follows: TGTGCCAGCAGTAAGAGCTCCTACGAGCAGTACTTC.